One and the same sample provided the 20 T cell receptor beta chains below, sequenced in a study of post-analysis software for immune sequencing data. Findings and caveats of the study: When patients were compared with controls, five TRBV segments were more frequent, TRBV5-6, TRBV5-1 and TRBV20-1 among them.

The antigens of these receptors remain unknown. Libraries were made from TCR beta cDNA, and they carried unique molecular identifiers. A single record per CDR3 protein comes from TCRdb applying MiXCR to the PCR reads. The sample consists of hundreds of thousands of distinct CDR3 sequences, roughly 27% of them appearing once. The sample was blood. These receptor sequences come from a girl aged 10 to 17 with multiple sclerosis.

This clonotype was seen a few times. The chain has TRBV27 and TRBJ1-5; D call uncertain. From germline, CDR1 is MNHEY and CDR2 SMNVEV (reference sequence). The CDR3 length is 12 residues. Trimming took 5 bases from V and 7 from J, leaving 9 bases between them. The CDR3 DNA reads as TGTGCCAGCAGTCCCGCGGGGCAGCCCCAGCATTTT. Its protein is CASSPAGQPQHF.

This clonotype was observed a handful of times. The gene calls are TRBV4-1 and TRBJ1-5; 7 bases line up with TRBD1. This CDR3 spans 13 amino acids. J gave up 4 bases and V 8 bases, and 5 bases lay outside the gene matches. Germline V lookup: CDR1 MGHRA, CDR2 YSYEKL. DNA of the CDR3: TGCGCCAGCTCCACAGGGGTGAATCAGCCCCAGCATTTT. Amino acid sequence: CASSTGVNQPQHF.

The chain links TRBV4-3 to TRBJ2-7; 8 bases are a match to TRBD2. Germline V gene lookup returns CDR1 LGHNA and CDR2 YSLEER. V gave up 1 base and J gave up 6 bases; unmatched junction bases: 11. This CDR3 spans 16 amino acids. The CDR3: CASSQARSGGPFEQYF. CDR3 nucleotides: TGCGCCAGCAGCCAAGCCCGGTCGGGAGGGCCCTTCGAGCAGTACTTC.

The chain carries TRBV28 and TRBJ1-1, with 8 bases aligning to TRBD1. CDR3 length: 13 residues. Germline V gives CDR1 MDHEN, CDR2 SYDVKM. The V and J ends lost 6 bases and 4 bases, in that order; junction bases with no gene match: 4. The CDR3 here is CASREQGGTEAFF. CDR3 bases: TGTGCCAGCAGGGAACAGGGGGGCACTGAAGCTTTCTTT.

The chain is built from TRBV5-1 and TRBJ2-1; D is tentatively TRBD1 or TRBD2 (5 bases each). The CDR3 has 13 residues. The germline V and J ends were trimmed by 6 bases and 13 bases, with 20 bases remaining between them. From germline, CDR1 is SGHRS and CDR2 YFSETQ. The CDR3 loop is CASNRFGTARQFF. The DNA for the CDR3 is TGCGCCAGCAACAGATTCGGGACCGCACGTCAGTTCTTC. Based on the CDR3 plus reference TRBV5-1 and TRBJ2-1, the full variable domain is KAGVTQTPRYLIKTRGQQVTLSCSPISGHRSVSWYQQTPGQGLQFLFEYFSETQRNKGNFPGRFSGRQFSNSRSEMNVSTLELGDSALYLCASNRFGTARQFFGPGTRLTVL.

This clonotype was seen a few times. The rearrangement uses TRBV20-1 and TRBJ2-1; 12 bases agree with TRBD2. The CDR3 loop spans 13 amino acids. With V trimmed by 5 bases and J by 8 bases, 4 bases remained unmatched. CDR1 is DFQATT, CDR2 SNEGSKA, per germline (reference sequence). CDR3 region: CSAATSGGDEQFF. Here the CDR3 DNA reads TGCAGTGCTGCGACTAGCGGGGGAGATGAGCAGTTCTTC.

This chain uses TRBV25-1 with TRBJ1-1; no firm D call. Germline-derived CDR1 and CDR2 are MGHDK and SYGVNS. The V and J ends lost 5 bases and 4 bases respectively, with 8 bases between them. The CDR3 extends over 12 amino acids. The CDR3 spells CASSRTATEAFF. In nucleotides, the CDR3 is TGTGCCAGCAGTCGCACAGCCACTGAAGCTTTCTTT.

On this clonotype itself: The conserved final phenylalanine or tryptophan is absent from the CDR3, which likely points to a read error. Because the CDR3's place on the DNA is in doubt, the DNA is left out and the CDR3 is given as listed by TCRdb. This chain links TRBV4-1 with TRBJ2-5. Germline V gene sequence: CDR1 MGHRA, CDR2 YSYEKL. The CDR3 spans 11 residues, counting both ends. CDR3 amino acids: CASGPEETEYC.

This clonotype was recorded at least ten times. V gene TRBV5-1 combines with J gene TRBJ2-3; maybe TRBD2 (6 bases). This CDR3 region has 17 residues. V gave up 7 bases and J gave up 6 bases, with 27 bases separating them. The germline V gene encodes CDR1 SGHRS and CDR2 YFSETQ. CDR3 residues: CASHQTGPLGGGDTQYF. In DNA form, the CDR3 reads TGCGCCAGCCACCAAACCGGACCCCTCGGTGGGGGGGATACGCAGTATTTT. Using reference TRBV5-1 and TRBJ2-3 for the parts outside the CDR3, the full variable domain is KAGVTQTPRYLIKTRGQQVTLSCSPISGHRSVSWYQQTPGQGLQFLFEYFSETQRNKGNFPGRFSGRQFSNSRSEMNVSTLELGDSALYLCASHQTGPLGGGDTQYFGPGTRLTVL.

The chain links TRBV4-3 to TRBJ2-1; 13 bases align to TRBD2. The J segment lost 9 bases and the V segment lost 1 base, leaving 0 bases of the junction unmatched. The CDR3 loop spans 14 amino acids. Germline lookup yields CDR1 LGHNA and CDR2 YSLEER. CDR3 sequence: CASSQGTSGGEQFF. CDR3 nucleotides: TGCGCCAGCAGCCAAGGGACTAGCGGGGGTGAGCAGTTCTTC.

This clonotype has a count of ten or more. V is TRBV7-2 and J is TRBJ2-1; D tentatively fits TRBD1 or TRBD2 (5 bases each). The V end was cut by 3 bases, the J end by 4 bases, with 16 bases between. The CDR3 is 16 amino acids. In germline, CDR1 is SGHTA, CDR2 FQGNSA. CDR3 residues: CASSFRPGRRYNEQFF. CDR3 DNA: TGTGCCAGCAGCTTCAGACCGGGACGGAGATACAATGAGCAGTTCTTC.

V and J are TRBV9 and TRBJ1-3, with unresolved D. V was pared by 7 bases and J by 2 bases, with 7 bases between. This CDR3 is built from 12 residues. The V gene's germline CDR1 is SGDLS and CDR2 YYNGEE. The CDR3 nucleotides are TGTGCCAGCGTGGGCCCTGGAAACACCATATATTTT. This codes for CASVGPGNTIYF. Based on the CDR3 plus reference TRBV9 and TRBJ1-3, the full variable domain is DSGVTQTPKHLITATGQRVTLRCSPRSGDLSVYWYQQSLDQGLQFLIQYYNGEERAKGNILERFSAQQFPDLHSELNLSSLELGDSALYFCASVGPGNTIYFGEGSWLTVV.

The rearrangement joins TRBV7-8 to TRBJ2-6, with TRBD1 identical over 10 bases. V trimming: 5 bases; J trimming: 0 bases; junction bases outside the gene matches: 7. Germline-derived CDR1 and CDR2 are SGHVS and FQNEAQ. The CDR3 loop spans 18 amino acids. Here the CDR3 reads CASSHDRDRGSGANVLTF. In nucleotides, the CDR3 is TGTGCCAGCAGCCACGACCGGGACAGGGGCTCTGGGGCCAACGTCCTGACTTTC.

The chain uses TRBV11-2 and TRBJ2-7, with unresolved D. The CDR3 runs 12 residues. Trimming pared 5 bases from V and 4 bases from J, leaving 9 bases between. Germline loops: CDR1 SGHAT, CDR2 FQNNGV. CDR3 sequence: CASSASRYEQYF. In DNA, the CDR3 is TGTGCCAGCAGCGCCTCTAGGTACGAGCAGTACTTC. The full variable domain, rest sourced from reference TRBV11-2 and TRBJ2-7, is EAGVAQSPRYKIIEKRQSVAFWCNPISGHATLYWYQQILGQGPKLLIQFQNNGVVDDSQLPKDRFSAERLKGVDSTLKIQPAKLEDSAVYLCASSASRYEQYFGPGTRLTVT.

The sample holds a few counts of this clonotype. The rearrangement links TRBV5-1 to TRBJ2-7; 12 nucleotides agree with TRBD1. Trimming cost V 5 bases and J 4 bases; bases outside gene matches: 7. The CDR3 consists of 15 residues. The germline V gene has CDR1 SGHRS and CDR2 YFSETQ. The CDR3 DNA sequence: TGCGCCAGCAGTCCGGGACAGGGGGCTTGGTACGAGCAGTACTTC. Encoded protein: CASSPGQGAWYEQYF.

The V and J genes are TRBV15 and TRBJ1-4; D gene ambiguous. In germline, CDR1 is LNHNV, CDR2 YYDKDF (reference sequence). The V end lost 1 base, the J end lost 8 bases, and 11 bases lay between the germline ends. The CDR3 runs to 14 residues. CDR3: CATSRVGVGEKLFF. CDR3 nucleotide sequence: TGTGCCACCAGCAGAGTTGGCGTGGGGGAAAAACTGTTTTTT.

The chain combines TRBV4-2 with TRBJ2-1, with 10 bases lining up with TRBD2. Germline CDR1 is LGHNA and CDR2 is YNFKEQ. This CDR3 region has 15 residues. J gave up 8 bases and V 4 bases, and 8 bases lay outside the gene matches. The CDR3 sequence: CASSPSGGAVDEQFF. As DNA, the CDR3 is TGTGCCAGCAGCCCCAGCGGGGGGGCCGTAGATGAGCAGTTCTTC.

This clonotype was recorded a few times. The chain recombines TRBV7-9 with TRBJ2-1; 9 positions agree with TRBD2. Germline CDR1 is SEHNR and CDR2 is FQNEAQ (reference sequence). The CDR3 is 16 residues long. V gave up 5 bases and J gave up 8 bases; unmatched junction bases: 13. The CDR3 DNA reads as TGTGCCAGCAGCCCCATTGGCGGGGGGGCCATCCATGAGCAGTTCTTC. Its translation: CASSPIGGGAIHEQFF.

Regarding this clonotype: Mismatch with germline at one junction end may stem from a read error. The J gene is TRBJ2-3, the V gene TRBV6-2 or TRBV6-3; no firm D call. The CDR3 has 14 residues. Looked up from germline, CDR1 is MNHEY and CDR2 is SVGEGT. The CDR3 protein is CAGSLAATEDTQYF. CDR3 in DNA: TGTGCCGGCAGTTTGGCGGCCACCGAGGATACGCAGTATTTT.

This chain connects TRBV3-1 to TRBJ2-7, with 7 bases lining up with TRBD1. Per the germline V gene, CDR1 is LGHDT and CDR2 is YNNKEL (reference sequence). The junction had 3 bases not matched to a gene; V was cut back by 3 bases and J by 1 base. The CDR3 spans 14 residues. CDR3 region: CASSHTGDSYEQYF. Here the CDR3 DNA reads TGTGCCAGCAGCCACACAGGGGATTCCTACGAGCAGTACTTC.